The present T cell receptor beta chain was sequenced within a study of cytomegalovirus exposure and HLA in healthy donors. Regarding the study as a whole: Excluded: some indistinguishable V segments such as TRBV6-2 and TRBV6-3. The study reported that TCR beta sequences accurately predicted HLA-A and HLA-B alleles in most subjects. Reports indicated that the classifier achieved high specificity and sensitivity in diagnosing cytomegalovirus status.

CDR3 length equals 17 residues. Germline CDR1 SGHRS, CDR2 YFSETQ. The primer mix had 60 Vbeta and 13 Jbeta primers. In the source study's methods: In a later analysis, around 10 million of approximately 81 million unique beta chains occurred in at least two donors. Generated by immunoSEQ multiplex PCR, the TCRdb table keeps only in-frame clones and is missing some. V, J and clone size reflect that table, while D and trimming were determined from the DNA. Among 160,000 or so clones listed, 60% to 80% were seen once. This clone has only one observation. Antigen unknown. The junction shows a germline mismatch at one end, possibly a read error.

The sequence was obtained from a man aged 35-49 years in good health and CMV-seropositive. Source material: PBMCs. The chain is built from TRBV5-1 and TRBJ2-6; the D gene is possibly TRBD1 (5 bases). CDR3 sequence reads: CASSLGSLASGANGLTF. The CDR3 coding sequence is TGCGCCAGCAGCTTAGGCAGCTTAGCCTCTGGGGCCAACGGCCTGACTTTC.